This record looks at one T cell receptor (beta chain) sequence and its context. These data are taken from a study of blood T cell repertoires in COVID-19. The assay was immunoSEQ multiplex PCR, and TCRdb's table has in-frame clones only and misses some. Counted here are approximately 140,000 clones, about four fifths occurring once; the ten biggest clones make up 5.8%. In germline, CDR1 is MNHEY, CDR2 SMNVEV (reference sequence). CDR3 length: 11 residues. Trimming took off 1 base at V and 10 bases at J, with 8 bases between the two ends. This chain connects TRBV27 to TRBJ2-7; D is unresolved. This TCR was sampled from a woman aged 45 to 65 who had been exposed to COVID-19. Source material: PBMCs or T cells enriched from blood (not recorded which). CDR3 sequence: CASSLWPNQYF. The CDR3 nucleotides read TGTGCCAGCAGTTTATGGCCCAACCAGTACTTC.